This T cell receptor beta chain was captured by sequencing in a study of T cells in Graves' hyperthyroidism and ophthalmopathy. Study results and caveats: Clonotypes that were expanded in thyroid above 0.001 mostly appeared in blood too. In simple terms, a model built on 13 V-J features told ophthalmopathy apart from stable hyperthyroidism.

On this clonotype: Antigen specificity is unknown.

The source material, RNA transcripts, was used to amplify TCR beta CDR3 regions. The HTBI primer set was used in a first-round RT-PCR of the TCR CDR3. TCRdb independently ran MiXCR on the multiplex PCR reads; one entry per CDR3 protein. The table shows over 700,000 distinct CDR3 sequences, with around a third occurring only once. Uncontrolled infection, other autoimmune disease, pregnancy or lactation excluded patients. The receptor's source is a middle-aged woman with Graves' hyperthyroidism. The source material was blood.

DNA for the CDR3: TGTGCCAGTAGTCCGGGACTAGCGGGGGATGGCTACACCTTC. This encodes CASSPGLAGDGYTF. The chain combines TRBV19 with TRBJ1-2; perhaps TRBD1 as D (5 bases). Germline values: CDR1 LNHDA, CDR2 SQIVND (reference sequence). There are 14 residues in the CDR3. With 5 bases removed from V and 6 bases from J, the gap between germline ends came to 16 bases.